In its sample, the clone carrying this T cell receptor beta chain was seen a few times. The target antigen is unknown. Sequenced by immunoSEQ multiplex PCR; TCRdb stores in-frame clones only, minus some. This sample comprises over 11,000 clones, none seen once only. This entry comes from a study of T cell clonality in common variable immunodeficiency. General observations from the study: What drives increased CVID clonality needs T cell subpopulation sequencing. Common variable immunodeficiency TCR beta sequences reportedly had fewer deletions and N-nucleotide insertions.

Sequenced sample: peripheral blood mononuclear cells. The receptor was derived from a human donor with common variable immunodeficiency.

The CDR3 bases that were read are TGTGCCAGTAGTATTGTGTACAGGGATAATGAAAAA. This encodes CASSIVYRDNEK. The whole CDR3 sequence is CASSIVYRDNEKLFF. The rearrangement joins TRBV19 to TRBJ1-4, with D maybe TRBD1 (6 bases). The read terminates 3 residues before the CDR3 end, so the remaining end is supplied by the germline J gene. V lost 3 bases and J lost 4, with 12 bases in between. Per the germline V gene, CDR1 is LNHDA and CDR2 is SQIVND (reference sequence). The CDR3 extends over 15 amino acids.